One sample yielded the 21 T cell receptor beta chains listed below, sequenced in a study of response to subunit inactivated influenza vaccine. TCRdb reanalysed the RT-PCR reads using MiXCR and keeps one entry per CDR3 protein. The sample holds more than 250,000 distinct CDR3 sequences, just over 20% seen once. The sample in question was PBMCs from blood, obtained about 19 months after vaccination. These receptors were obtained from a man between 45 and 75 years old who received an inactivated influenza vaccine.

This clonotype has only a few counts. The chain is built from TRBV7-3 and TRBJ2-7; the D gene is possibly TRBD2 (5 bases). The germline CDR1 and CDR2 sequences are SGHTA and FQGTGA. There are 15 residues in the CDR3. Trimming left V 2 bases short and J 2 bases short, with 13 bases between. For the CDR3, the DNA is TGTGCCAGCAGCTTAGGTCCAGCGGAGACCTACGAGCAGTACTTC. It codes for CASSLGPAETYEQYF.

V is TRBV19 and J is TRBJ1-1; D possibly corresponds to TRBD1 (5 bases). Germline CDR1 LNHDA, CDR2 SQIVND (reference sequence). This CDR3 is built from 15 residues. V gave up 3 bases and J gave up 1 base, with 12 bases separating them. CDR3 protein: CASSMGWTQNTEAFF. The CDR3 DNA follows: TGTGCCAGTAGTATGGGGTGGACACAGAACACTGAAGCTTTCTTT.

This clonotype came up a few times. The chain employs TRBV2 and TRBJ1-5; tentative D call: TRBD1 (6 bases). The CDR3 is made up of 14 amino acids. Germline V CDR1 and CDR2: SNHLY, FYNNEI. V was trimmed by 8 bases and J by 0 bases, leaving 11 bases between them. CDR3: CASGGQPSNQPQHF. CDR3 nucleotides: TGTGCCAGCGGTGGACAGCCTAGCAATCAGCCCCAGCATTTT.

Only a few counts were recorded for this clonotype. The chain has TRBV24-1 and TRBJ2-2, with 7 positions matching TRBD1. CDR1 and CDR2 from the germline V gene are KGHDR and SFDVKD. This CDR3 has 17 residues. J gave up 2 bases and V 3 bases, and 8 bases lay outside the gene matches. CDR3 in amino acids: CATSDPFGTANTGELFF. The CDR3 coding sequence is TGTGCCACCAGTGATCCTTTCGGGACAGCCAACACCGGGGAGCTGTTTTTT.

This clonotype has at least ten counts. The chain couples TRBV2 to TRBJ2-1; 7 positions agree with TRBD1. V lost 4 bases, J lost 7 bases, and 10 bases stayed unmatched. Germline loops: CDR1 SNHLY, CDR2 FYNNEI. The CDR3 is 15 residues long. The CDR3 DNA reads as TGTGCCAGCAGTGTTTTTGAGGGGGCCGGGAATGAGCAGTTCTTC. Translated, it gives CASSVFEGAGNEQFF.

The gene calls are TRBV10-1 and TRBJ1-1; D might be TRBD1 (6 bases). The germline V and J ends were trimmed by 2 bases and 1 base, with 14 bases remaining between them. The CDR3 is 16 amino acids. Germline V gene lookup returns CDR1 WNHNN and CDR2 SYGVQD (reference sequence). Here the CDR3 DNA reads TGCGCCAGCAGTGAGGAGACAGGTGGCGGGAACACTGAAGCTTTCTTT. This encodes CASSEETGGGNTEAFF.

The chain has TRBV7-9 and TRBJ2-1, with unresolved D. The germline V gene encodes CDR1 SEHNR and CDR2 FQNEAQ (reference sequence). This CDR3 has 11 residues. The V gene lost 4 bases and the J gene lost 14 bases, with 12 bases spanning the gap. The CDR3 loop reads CASSSSESEFF. As DNA, the CDR3 is TGTGCCAGCAGCTCCTCAGAGTCGGAGTTCTTC.

The chain joins TRBV24-1 to TRBJ2-3; D may correspond to TRBD1 or TRBD2 (5 bases each). The CDR3 is made up of 15 amino acids. CDR1 KGHDR and CDR2 SFDVKD come from the germline V gene. V lost 2 bases and J lost 2, with 10 bases in between. The CDR3 sequence is CATSDWDGPTDTQYF. DNA for the CDR3: TGTGCCACCAGTGATTGGGACGGACCCACAGATACGCAGTATTTT.

As to this clonotype: A clone one base away is much larger, so this may be a read error. V gene TRBV7-2 combines with J gene TRBJ1-5; D possibly corresponds to TRBD1 (5 bases). This CDR3 contains 14 residues. Germline V gene data show CDR1 as SGHTA and CDR2 as FQGNSA. CDR3 bases: TGTGCCAGCAGCTCAATCGGGGGATATCAGCCCCGGCATTTT. This sequence encodes CASSSIGGYQPRHF.

This clonotype was seen repeatedly, ten times or more. This chain joins TRBV7-8 and TRBJ1-2, with D possibly TRBD1 on 6 matching bases. The CDR3 is 14 amino acids. The ends were cut back, 1 base at V and 0 bases at J, with 6 bases in the middle. The germline V gene has CDR1 SGHVS and CDR2 FQNEAQ. CDR3 loop: CASSLDRANYGYTF. The CDR3 bases are TGTGCCAGCAGCTTAGACAGGGCTAACTATGGCTACACCTTC.

J is TRBJ1-5 and V is TRBV19; D not certain. With 5 bases removed from V and 0 bases from J, the gap between germline ends came to 11 bases. The germline V gene has CDR1 LNHDA and CDR2 SQIVND (reference sequence). This CDR3 is 15 amino acids long. CDR3 loop: CASSFYDNSNQPQHF. The CDR3 DNA is TGTGCCAGTAGTTTCTACGACAATAGCAATCAGCCCCAGCATTTT.

The V gene is TRBV19, the J gene TRBJ2-2; unclear D gene. CDR3 length: 14 amino acids. Germline V gene data show CDR1 as LNHDA and CDR2 as SQIVND (reference sequence). V lost 1 base, J lost 5 bases, and 8 bases lay in between. Here the CDR3 DNA reads TGTGCCAGTAGTATAGGTGTGAGGACCGGGGAGCTGTTTTTT. It translates to CASSIGVRTGELFF.

The J gene is TRBJ1-2, the V gene TRBV5-1; a weak D match, TRBD1 (5 bases). Germline values: CDR1 SGHRS, CDR2 YFSETQ. V lost 5 bases, J lost 2 bases, and 13 bases lay in between. The CDR3 loop spans 14 amino acids. The CDR3 protein is CASSLMDMNYGYTF. The CDR3 DNA reads TGCGCCAGCAGTTTGATGGACATGAACTATGGCTACACCTTC.

This clonotype was counted between two and nine times. V usage is TRBV19 and J usage is TRBJ2-1; 9 bases line up with TRBD2. Per germline, CDR1 LNHDA and CDR2 SQIVND (reference sequence). J gave up 10 bases and V 4 bases, and 14 bases lay outside the gene matches. The CDR3 runs 16 residues. The CDR3 coding sequence is TGTGCCAGTAGTAAGTTGGTAGCGGGAGCCCCTGGGGAGCAGTTCTTC. It translates to CASSKLVAGAPGEQFF. The complete variable domain, with remaining parts taken from reference TRBV19 and TRBJ2-1, reads DGGITQSPKYLFRKEGQNVTLSCEQNLNHDAMYWYRQDPGQGLRLIYYSQIVNDFQKGDIAEGYSVSREKKESFPLTVTSAQKNPTAFYLCASSKLVAGAPGEQFFGPGTRLTVL.

This clonotype appeared a few times. The chain carries TRBV7-6 and TRBJ2-3; tentatively, D is TRBD2 (5 bases). Trimming took off 1 base at V and 6 bases at J, with 8 bases between the two ends. Per the germline V gene, CDR1 is SGHVS and CDR2 is FNYEAQ. The CDR3 covers 13 residues. The CDR3 bases are TGTGCCAGCAGCTTAGGGCCGGGGGATACGCAGTATTTT. The encoded protein is CASSLGPGDTQYF.

The table lists this clonotype with a few counts. The chain links TRBV6-1 to TRBJ1-5; D perhaps matches TRBD1 (6 bases). CDR3 size: 15 residues. Between the trimmed V and J ends, which lost 4 bases and 0 bases, there was a span of 10 bases. Germline values: CDR1 MNHNS, CDR2 SASEGT. The CDR3 DNA follows: TGTGCCAGCAGTGCCGGACAGCATAGCAATCAGCCCCAGCATTTT. Protein product: CASSAGQHSNQPQHF.

This clonotype came up a few times. J is TRBJ2-3 and V is TRBV7-2; the D is unclear. Trimming took 1 base from V and 2 from J, leaving 7 bases between them. The V gene's germline CDR1 is SGHTA and CDR2 FQGNSA. The CDR3 length is 14 residues. CDR3 region: CASSLERNTDTQYF. CDR3 bases: TGTGCCAGCAGCTTAGAGAGGAACACAGATACGCAGTATTTT.

This clonotype was detected once. CDR3 sequence: CASSQQGGRQETQYF. CDR3 DNA: TGTGCCAGCAGCCAACAGGGAGGGCGGCAAGAGACCCAGTACTTC. This chain uses TRBV3-1 with TRBJ2-5; the match to TRBD2 covers 7 bases. Germline V gene data show CDR1 as LGHDT and CDR2 as YNNKEL (reference sequence). The CDR3 contains 15 residues. V lost 2 bases to trimming and J lost 2 bases; unmatched junction nucleotides: 5.

This clonotype was picked up a small number of times. The chain employs TRBV3-1 and TRBJ1-1; D might be TRBD1 (5 bases). CDR1 LGHDT and CDR2 YNNKEL come from the germline V gene (reference sequence). V lost 2 bases and J 5 bases, leaving 9 bases between the germline ends. CDR3 length: 13 residues. CDR3 DNA: TGTGCCAGCAGCCAAACCAGGGTTACTGAAGCTTTCTTT. This encodes CASSQTRVTEAFF.

The rearrangement links TRBV3-1 to TRBJ1-1; no firm D call. The V gene's germline CDR1 is LGHDT and CDR2 YNNKEL (reference sequence). The CDR3 is 11 amino acids. V dropped 1 base and J dropped 11 bases, with 8 bases sitting between them. CDR3 in amino acids: CASSQGRGAFF. CDR3 sequence (DNA): TGTGCCAGCAGCCAAGGTCGCGGGGCTTTCTTT.

This clonotype was seen at least ten times. The V call is TRBV15, the J call TRBJ1-5, with D possibly TRBD1 on 5 matching bases. Germline CDR1 and CDR2: LNHNV and YYDKDF (reference sequence). The V end was cut by 5 bases, the J end by 5 bases, with 10 bases between. CDR3 length equals 13 residues. CDR3 in amino acids: CATSGGGDQPQHF. The CDR3 DNA follows: TGTGCCACCAGCGGGGGGGGGGATCAGCCCCAGCATTTT.